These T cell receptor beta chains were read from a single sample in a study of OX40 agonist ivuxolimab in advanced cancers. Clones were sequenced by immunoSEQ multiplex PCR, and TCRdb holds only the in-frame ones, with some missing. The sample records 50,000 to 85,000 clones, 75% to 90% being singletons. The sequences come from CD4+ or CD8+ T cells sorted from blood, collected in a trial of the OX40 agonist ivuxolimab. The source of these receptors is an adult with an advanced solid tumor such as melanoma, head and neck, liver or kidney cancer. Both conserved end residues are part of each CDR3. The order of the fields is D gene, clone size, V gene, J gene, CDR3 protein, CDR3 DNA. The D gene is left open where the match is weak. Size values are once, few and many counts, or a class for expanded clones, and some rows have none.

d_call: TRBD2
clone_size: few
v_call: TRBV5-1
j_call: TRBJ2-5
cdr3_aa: CASRTSGRVQETQYF
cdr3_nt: TGCGCCAGTAGAACTAGCGGGAGGGTCCAAGAGACCCAGTACTTC

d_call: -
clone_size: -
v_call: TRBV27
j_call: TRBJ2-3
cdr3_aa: CASTAASADTQYF
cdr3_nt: TGTGCCAGCACGGCAGCCAGCGCAGATACGCAGTATTTT

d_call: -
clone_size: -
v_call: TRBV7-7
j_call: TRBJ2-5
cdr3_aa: CASSPRTKETQYF
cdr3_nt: TGTGCCAGCAGCCCGCGGACTAAAGAGACCCAGTACTTC

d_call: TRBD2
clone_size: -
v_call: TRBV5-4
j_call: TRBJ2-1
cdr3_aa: CASSFPGLAGAEQFF
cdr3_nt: TGTGCCAGCAGCTTCCCGGGACTAGCGGGAGCTGAGCAGTTCTTC

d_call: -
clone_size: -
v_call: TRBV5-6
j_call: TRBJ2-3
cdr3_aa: CASSLNLANPTDTQYF
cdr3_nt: TGTGCCAGCAGCTTGAACCTGGCTAACCCCACAGATACGCAGTATTTT

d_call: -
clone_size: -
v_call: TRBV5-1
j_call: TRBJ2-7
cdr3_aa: CASSDQGVHEQYF
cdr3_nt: TGCGCCAGCAGCGACCAAGGGGTCCACGAGCAGTACTTC

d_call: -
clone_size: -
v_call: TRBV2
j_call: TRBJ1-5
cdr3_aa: CASSELLGDGNQPQHF
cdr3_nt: TGTGCCAGCAGTGAGCTCCTCGGGGACGGCAATCAGCCCCAGCATTTT

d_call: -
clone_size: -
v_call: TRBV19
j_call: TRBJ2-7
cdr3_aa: CASSPRQGTYEQYF
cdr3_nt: TGTGCCAGTAGTCCCCGCCAGGGGACCTACGAGCAGTACTTC

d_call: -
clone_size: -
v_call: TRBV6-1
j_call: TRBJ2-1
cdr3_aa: CASSEALFYNEQFF
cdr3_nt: TGTGCCAGCAGTGAAGCCCTCTTCTACAATGAGCAGTTCTTC

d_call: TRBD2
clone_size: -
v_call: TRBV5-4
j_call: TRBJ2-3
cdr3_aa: CASSSTSGRTDTQYF
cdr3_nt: TGTGCCAGCAGCTCAACTAGCGGGAGAACAGATACGCAGTATTTT

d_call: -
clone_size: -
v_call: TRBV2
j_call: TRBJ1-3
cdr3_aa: CASSALQGRTFGNTIYF
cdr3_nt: TGTGCCAGCAGTGCTCTTCAGGGACGGACTTTTGGAAACACCATATATTTT

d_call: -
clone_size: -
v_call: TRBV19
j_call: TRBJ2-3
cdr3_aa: CASSIRGGDTDTQYF
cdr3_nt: TGTGCCAGTAGTATAAGGGGGGGGGACACAGATACGCAGTATTTT

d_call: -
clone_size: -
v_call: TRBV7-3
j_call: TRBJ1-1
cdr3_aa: CASSLLGADTEAFF
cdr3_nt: TGTGCCAGCAGCTTATTGGGCGCTGACACTGAAGCTTTCTTT

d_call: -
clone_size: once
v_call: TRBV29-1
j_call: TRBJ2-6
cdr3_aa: CSVEGGRPGANVLTF
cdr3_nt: TGCAGCGTTGAAGGGGGGCGCCCCGGGGCCAACGTCCTGACTTTC

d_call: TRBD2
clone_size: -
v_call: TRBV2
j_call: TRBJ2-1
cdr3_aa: CASSESRLAGVAEQFF
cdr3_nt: TGTGCCAGCAGTGAATCTAGGCTAGCGGGAGTGGCTGAGCAGTTCTTC

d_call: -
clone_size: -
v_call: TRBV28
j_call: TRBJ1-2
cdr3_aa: CASNTAGYGYTF
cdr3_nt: TGTGCCAGCAACACAGCGGGCTATGGCTACACCTTC

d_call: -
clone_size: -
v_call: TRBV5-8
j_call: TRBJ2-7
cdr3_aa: CASVRGGKRKYEQYF
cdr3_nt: TGTGCCAGCGTTAGAGGGGGGAAGCGGAAGTACGAGCAGTACTTC

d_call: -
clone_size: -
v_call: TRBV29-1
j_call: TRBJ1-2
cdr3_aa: CSVEQGWDYGYTF
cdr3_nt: TGCAGCGTTGAACAAGGGTGGGACTATGGCTACACCTTC

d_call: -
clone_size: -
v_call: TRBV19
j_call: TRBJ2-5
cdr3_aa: CASTGQGLSEVETQYF
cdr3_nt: TGTGCCAGTACGGGCCAGGGGTTATCCGAAGTAGAGACCCAGTACTTC

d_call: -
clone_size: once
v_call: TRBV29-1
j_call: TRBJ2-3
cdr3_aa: CSGDGGFPDTQYF
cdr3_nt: TGCAGCGGGGACGGAGGGTTCCCGGATACGCAGTATTTT

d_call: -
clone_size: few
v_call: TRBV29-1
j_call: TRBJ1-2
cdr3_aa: CSVARADYGYTF
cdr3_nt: TGCAGCGTTGCCAGGGCTGACTATGGCTACACCTTC

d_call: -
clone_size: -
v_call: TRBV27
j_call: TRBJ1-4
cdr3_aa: CASSPMGTLNEKLFF
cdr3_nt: TGTGCCAGCAGTCCGATGGGGACACTGAATGAAAAACTGTTTTTT

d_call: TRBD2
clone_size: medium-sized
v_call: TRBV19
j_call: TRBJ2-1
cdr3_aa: CASSTSGRSYNEQFF
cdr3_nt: TGTGCCAGTAGTACTAGCGGGAGGTCCTACAATGAGCAGTTCTTC